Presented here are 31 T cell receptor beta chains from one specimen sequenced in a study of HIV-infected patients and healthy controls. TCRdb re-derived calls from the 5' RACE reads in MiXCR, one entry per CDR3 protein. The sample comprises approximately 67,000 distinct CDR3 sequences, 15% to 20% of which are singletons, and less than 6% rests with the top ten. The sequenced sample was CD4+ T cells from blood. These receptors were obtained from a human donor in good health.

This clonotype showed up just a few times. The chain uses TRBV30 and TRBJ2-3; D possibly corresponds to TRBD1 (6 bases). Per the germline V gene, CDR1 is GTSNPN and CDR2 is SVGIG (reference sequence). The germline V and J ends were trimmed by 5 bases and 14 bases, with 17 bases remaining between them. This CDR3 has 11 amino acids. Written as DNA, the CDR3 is TGTGCCTGGGGAAACAGGGTAACTGGGTATTTT. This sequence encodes CAWGNRVTGYF.

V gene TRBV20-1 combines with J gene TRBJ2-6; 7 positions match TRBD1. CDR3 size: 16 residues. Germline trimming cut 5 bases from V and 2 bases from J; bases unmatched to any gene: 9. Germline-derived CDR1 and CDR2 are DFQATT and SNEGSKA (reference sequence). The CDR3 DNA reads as TGCAGTGCTCCCCTACAGGGGCTGGCTGGGGCCAACGTCCTGACTTTC. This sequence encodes CSAPLQGLAGANVLTF.

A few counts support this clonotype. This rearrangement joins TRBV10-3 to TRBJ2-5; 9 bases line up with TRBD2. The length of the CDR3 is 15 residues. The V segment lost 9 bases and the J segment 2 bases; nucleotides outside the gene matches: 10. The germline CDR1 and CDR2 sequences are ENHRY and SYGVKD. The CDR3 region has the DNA TGTGCCATAGGAGGAGAGACTAGCGGACAAGAGACCCAGTACTTC. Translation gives CAIGGETSGQETQYF.

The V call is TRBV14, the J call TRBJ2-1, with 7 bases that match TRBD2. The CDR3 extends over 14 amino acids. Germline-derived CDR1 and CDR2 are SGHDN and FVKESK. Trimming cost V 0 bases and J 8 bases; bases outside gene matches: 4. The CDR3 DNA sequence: TGTGCCAGCAGCCAAGAACTACGGGGGGATGAGCAGTTCTTC. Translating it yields CASSQELRGDEQFF.

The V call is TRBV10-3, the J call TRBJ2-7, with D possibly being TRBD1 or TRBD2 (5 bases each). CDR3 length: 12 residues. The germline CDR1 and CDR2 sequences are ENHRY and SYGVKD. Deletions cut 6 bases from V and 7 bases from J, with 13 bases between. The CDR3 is CAIRGTGGEQYF. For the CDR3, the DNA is TGTGCCATCAGGGGTACAGGCGGGGAGCAGTACTTC.

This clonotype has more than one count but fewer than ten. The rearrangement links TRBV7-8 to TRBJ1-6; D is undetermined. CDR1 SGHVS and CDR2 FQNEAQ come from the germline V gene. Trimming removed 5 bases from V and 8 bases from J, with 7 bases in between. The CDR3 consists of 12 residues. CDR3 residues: CASSREYSPLHF. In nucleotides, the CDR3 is TGTGCCAGCAGCCGCGAATATTCACCCCTCCACTTT.

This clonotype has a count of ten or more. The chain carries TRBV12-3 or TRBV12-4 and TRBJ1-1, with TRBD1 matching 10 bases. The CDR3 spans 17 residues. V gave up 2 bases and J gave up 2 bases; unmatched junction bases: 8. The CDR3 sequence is CASSLFWDRGRNTEAFF. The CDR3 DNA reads TGTGCCAGCAGTTTATTTTGGGACAGGGGCCGTAACACTGAAGCTTTCTTT.

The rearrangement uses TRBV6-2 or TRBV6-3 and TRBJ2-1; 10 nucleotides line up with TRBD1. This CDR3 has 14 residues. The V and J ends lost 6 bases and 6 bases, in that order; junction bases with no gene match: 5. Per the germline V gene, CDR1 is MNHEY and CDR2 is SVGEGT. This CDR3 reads CASRGQGEFNEQFF. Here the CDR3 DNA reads TGTGCCAGCAGAGGACAGGGGGAGTTCAATGAGCAGTTCTTC.

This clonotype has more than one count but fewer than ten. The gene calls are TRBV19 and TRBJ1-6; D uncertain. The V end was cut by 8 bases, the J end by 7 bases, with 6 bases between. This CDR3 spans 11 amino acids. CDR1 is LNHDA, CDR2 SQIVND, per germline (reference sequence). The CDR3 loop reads CASAQNSPLHF. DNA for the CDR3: TGTGCCAGTGCTCAGAATTCACCCCTCCACTTT.

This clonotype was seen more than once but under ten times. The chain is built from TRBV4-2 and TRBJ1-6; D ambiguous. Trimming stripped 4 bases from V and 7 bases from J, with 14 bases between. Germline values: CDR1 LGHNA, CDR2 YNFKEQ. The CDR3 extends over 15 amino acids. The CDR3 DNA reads TGTGCCAGCAGCCTACCGGGAGCTAGCAATTCACCCCTCCACTTT. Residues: CASSLPGASNSPLHF.

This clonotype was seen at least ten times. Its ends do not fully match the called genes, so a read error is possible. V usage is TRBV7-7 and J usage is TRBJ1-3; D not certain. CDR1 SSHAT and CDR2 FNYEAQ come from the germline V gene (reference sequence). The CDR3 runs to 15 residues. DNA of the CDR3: TGTGCTAGCAGCTTAGGCCCCTCGGGAGGAAACACCATATATTTT. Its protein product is CASSLGPSGGNTIYF.

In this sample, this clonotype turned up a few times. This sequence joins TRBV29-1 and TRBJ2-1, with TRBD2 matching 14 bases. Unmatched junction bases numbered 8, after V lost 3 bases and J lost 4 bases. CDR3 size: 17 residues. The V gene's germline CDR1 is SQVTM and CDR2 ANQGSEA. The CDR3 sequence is CSVDSGTSGRGYNEQFF. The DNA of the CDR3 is TGCAGCGTTGATTCCGGGACTAGCGGGAGAGGTTACAATGAGCAGTTCTTC.

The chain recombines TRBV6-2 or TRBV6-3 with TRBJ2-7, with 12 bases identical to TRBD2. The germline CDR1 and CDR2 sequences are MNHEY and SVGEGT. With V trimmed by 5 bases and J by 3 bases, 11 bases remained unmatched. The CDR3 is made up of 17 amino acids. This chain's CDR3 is CASSDRLAGALRYEQYF. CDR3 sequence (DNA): TGTGCCAGCAGTGACCGACTAGCGGGGGCCTTGCGCTACGAGCAGTACTTC.

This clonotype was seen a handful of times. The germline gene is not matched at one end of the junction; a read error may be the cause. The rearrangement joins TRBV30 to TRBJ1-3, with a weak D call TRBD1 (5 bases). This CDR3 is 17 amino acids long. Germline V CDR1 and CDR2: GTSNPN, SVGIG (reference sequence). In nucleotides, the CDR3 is TGTGCCGGGAGGGTTCGGGACTTTGGGGCCTCTGGAAACACCATATATTTT. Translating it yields CAGRVRDFGASGNTIYF.

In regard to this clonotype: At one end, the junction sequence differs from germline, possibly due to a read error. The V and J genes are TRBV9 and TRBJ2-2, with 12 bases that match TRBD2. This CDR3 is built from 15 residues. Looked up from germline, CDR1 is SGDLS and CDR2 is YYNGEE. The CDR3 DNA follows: TGTGCCAGTAAGAGGACTAGCGGGAACACCGGGGAGCTGCTTTTT. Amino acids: CASKRTSGNTGELLF.

The chain's CDR3 is CSATRGVPYNEQFF. CDR3 DNA sequence: TGCAGTGCAACCAGGGGAGTCCCTTACAATGAGCAGTTCTTC. The chain is built from TRBV20-1 and TRBJ2-1, with D perhaps matching TRBD1 (6 bases). V was shortened by 6 bases and J by 4 bases, with 16 bases between the two germline ends. The CDR3 extends over 14 amino acids. In germline, CDR1 is DFQATT, CDR2 SNEGSKA (reference sequence).

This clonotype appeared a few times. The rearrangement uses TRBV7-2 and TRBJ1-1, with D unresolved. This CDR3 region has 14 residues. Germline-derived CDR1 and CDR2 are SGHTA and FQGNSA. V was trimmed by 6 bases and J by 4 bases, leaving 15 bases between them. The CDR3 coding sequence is TGTGCCAGCAGTCGACCCCTTTACGGCACTGAAGCTTTCTTT. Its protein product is CASSRPLYGTEAFF.

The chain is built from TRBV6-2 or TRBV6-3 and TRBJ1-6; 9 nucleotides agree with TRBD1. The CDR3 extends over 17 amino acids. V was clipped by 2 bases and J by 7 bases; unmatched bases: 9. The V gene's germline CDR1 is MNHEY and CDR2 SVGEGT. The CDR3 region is CASSYPRQGVKNSPLHF. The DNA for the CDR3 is TGTGCCAGCAGTTACCCCCGACAGGGGGTGAAGAATTCACCCCTCCACTTT.

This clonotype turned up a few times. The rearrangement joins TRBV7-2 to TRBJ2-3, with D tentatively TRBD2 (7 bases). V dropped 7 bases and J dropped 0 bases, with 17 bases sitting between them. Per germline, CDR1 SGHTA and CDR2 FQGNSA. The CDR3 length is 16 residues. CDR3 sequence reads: CASMGGGHRSTDTQYF. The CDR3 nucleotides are TGTGCCAGCATGGGGGGGGGCCACCGCAGCACAGATACGCAGTATTTT.

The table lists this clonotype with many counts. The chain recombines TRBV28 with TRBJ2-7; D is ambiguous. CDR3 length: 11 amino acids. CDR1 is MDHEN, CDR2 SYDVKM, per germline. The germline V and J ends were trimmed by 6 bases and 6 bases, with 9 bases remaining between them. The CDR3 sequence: CASRTSVEQYF. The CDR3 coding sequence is TGTGCCAGCAGGACGTCGGTCGAGCAGTACTTC.

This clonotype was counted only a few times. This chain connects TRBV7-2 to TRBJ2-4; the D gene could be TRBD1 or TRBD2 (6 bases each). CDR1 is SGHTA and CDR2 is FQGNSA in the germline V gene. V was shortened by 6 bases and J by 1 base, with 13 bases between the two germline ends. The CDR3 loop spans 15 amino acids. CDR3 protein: CASRLQGGAKNIQYF. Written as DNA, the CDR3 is TGTGCCAGCAGGTTACAGGGAGGTGCCAAAAACATTCAGTACTTC.

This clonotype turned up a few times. The CDR3 DNA sequence: TGTGCCAGCAGCTTAGATCAGGGTCGGCGGAGAGTGTACAATGAGCAGTTCTTC. Translation: CASSLDQGRRRVYNEQFF. The chain couples TRBV7-9 to TRBJ2-1, with a possible D match to TRBD1 (5 bases). V was pared by 1 base and J by 4 bases, with 20 bases between. Germline CDR1 is SEHNR and CDR2 is FQNEAQ (reference sequence). This CDR3 region has 18 residues.

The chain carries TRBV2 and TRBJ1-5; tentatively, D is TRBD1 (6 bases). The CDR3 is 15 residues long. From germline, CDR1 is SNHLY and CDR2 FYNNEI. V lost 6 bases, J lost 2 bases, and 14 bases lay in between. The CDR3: CASRRDGGGNQPQHF. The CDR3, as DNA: TGTGCCAGCAGACGCGACGGGGGCGGCAATCAGCCCCAGCATTTT. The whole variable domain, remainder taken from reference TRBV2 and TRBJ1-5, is EPEVTQTPSHQVTQMGQEVILRCVPISNHLYFYWYRQILGQKVEFLVSFYNNEISEKSEIFDDQFSVERPDGSNFTLKIRSTKLEDSAMYFCASRRDGGGNQPQHFGDGTRLSIL.

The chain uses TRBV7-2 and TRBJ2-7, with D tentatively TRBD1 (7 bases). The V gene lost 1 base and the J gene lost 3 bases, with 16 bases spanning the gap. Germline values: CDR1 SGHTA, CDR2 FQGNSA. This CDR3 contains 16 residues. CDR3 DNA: TGTGCCAGCAGCTTAGGCGGGGTAGGGGGCATCTACGAGCAGTACTTC. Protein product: CASSLGGVGGIYEQYF.

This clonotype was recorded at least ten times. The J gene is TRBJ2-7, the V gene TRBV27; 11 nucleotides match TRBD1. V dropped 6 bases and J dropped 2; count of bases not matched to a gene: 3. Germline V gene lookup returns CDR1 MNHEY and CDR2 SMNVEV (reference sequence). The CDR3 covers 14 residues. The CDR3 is CASRRTGGTYEQYF. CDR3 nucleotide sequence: TGTGCCAGCAGAAGGACAGGGGGCACCTACGAGCAGTACTTC.

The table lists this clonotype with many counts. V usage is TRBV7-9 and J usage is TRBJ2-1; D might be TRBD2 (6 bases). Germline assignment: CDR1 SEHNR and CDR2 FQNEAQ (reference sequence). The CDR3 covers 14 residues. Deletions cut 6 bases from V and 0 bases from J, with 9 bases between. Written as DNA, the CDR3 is TGTGCCAGCAGGAGACTAGACTCCTACAATGAGCAGTTCTTC. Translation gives CASRRLDSYNEQFF.

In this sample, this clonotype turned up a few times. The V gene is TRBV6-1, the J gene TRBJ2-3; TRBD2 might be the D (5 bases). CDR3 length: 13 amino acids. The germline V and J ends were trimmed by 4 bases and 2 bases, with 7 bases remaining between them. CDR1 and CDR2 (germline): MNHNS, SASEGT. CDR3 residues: CASSGTYTDTQYF. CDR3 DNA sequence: TGTGCCAGCAGTGGGACTTACACAGATACGCAGTATTTT.

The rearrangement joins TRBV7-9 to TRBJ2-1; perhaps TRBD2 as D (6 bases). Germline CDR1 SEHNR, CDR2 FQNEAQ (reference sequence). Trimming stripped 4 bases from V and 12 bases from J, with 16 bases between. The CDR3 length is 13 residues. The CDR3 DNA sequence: TGTGCCAGCAGCTCCCAGTATGCGGAGGGGCAGTTCTTC. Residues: CASSSQYAEGQFF.

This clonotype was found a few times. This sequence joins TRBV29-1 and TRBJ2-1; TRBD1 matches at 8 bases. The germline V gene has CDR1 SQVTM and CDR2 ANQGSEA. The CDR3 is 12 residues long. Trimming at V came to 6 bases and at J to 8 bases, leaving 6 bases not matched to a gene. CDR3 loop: CSVPTGVHEQFF. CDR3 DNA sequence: TGCAGCGTCCCGACAGGGGTCCATGAGCAGTTCTTC.

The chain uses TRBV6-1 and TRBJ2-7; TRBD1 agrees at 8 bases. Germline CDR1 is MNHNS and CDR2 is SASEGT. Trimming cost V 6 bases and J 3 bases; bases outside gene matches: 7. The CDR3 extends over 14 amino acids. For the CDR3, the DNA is TGTGCCAGCAGAGGACAGGGAAGAGGCTACGAGCAGTACTTC. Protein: CASRGQGRGYEQYF.

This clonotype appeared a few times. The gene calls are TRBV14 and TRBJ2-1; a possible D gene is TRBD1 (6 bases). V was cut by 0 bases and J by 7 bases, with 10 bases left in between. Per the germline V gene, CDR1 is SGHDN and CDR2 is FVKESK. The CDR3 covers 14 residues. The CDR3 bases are TGTGCCAGCAGCCAAGAGCTTAGGGGGAATGAGCAGTTCTTC. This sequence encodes CASSQELRGNEQFF.